One and the same sample provided the 5 T cell receptor beta chains below, sequenced in a study of response to subunit inactivated influenza vaccine. MiXCR, applied by TCRdb to the RT-PCR reads, yields one record per CDR3 protein. The repertoire consists of around 750,000 distinct CDR3 sequences, with less than 25% occurring once and the leading ten covering roughly 10%. Source: PBMCs from blood, taken roughly 5 days after vaccination. The receptor set was obtained from a man between 45 and 60 years old who received an inactivated influenza vaccine.

V and J are TRBV28 and TRBJ1-5, with D perhaps matching TRBD1 (6 bases). The length of the CDR3 is 16 residues. Germline V gene sequence: CDR1 MDHEN, CDR2 SYDVKM. The V and J ends lost 2 bases and 3 bases respectively, with 14 bases between them. The CDR3 DNA sequence: TGTGCCAGCAGTTTACCCTTCGGACAGTTCAATCAGCCCCAGCATTTT. This translates into CASSLPFGQFNQPQHF. The variable domain in full, with the rest retrieved from reference TRBV28 and TRBJ1-5, is DVKVTQSSRYLVKRTGEKVFLECVQDMDHENMFWYRQDPGLGLRLIYFSYDVKMKEKGDIPEGYSVSREKKERFSLILESASTNQTSMYLCASSLPFGQFNQPQHFGDGTRLSIL.

This clonotype was seen only a few times. The chain recombines TRBV7-2 with TRBJ1-2; D gene uncertain. Germline V CDR1 and CDR2: SGHTA, FQGNSA. The CDR3 contains 14 residues. Deletions cut 0 bases from V and 8 bases from J, with 13 bases between. CDR3 amino acids: CASSLARYKQGYTF. In nucleotides, the CDR3 is TGTGCCAGCAGCTTAGCCCGATACAAGCAGGGCTACACCTTC.

This clonotype was recorded a few times. V is TRBV4-2 and J is TRBJ2-3, with TRBD2 matching over 10 bases. Germline CDR1 LGHNA, CDR2 YNFKEQ. The CDR3 extends over 17 amino acids. The V and J ends lost 4 bases and 2 bases, in that order; junction bases with no gene match: 9. The CDR3 DNA follows: TGTGCCAGCAGCCCAGCCGGGACTAGCGATGACACAGATACGCAGTATTTT. This encodes CASSPAGTSDDTDTQYF.

This clonotype was observed a handful of times. The chain couples TRBV12-3 or TRBV12-4 to TRBJ2-6, with 7 bases that match TRBD2. V shed 5 bases, J shed 2 bases, and the junction held 0 bases outside the gene matches. This CDR3 has 14 amino acids. CDR3 in DNA: TGTGCCAGCAGTGGGGGGGCTGGGGCCAACGTCCTGACTTTC. It specifies CASSGGAGANVLTF.

The V call is TRBV5-1, the J call TRBJ2-5, with D possibly called TRBD1 or TRBD2 (5 bases each). Germline CDR1 is SGHRS and CDR2 is YFSETQ. The V end was cut by 8 bases, the J end by 4 bases, with 15 bases between. The CDR3 extends over 13 amino acids. CDR3 in amino acids: CARRTSGTETQYF. As DNA, the CDR3 is TGCGCCAGAAGGACCTCAGGGACAGAGACCCAGTACTTC.